This TCR beta chain was captured in a study of T cells expressing NK-cell markers. This CDR3 is 14 amino acids long. CDR1 is SGHAT and CDR2 is FQNNGV in the germline V gene. Reanalyzing the 5' RACE reads, TCRdb keeps one entry per CDR3 protein, without DNA. The data include under 200,000 distinct CDR3 sequences; the top ten clones carry about 18%. This receptor was obtained from a woman between 18 and 70 years old in good health. Input material: blood T cells: a sorted CD56 or NKG2C T cell subset, CD4+ or CD8+ T cells, or bulk PBMC T cells (not recorded which). The J gene is TRBJ2-5, the V gene TRBV11-2; the D call from TCRdb, TRBD1, cannot be confirmed without DNA. CDR3 sequence: CASSLGSRAETQYF.